Each of the 15 T cell receptor beta chains below was sequenced from the same sample in a study of OX40 agonist ivuxolimab in advanced cancers. Assay: immunoSEQ multiplex PCR; the TCRdb copy retains only in-frame clones and omits some. The sample has 50,000 or so clones, roughly 90% seen once. Sequenced material: CD4+ or CD8+ T cells sorted from blood, taken in a trial of the OX40 agonist ivuxolimab. The source is an adult with an advanced solid tumor such as melanoma, head and neck, liver or kidney cancer.

This chain joins TRBV15 and TRBJ1-1, with 8 bases lining up with TRBD1. This CDR3 spans 14 amino acids. The germline CDR1 and CDR2 sequences are LNHNV and YYDKDF (reference sequence). Trimming took 3 bases from V and 4 from J; bases not matched to a gene: 4. DNA of the CDR3: TGTGCCACCAGCAGCGAGCAGGGGGCCACTGAAGCTTTCTTT. It codes for CATSSEQGATEAFF.

The chain combines TRBV19 with TRBJ2-7, with D possibly matching TRBD1 (6 bases). This CDR3 has 14 amino acids. Trimming pared 3 bases from V and 5 bases from J, leaving 14 bases between. Germline V gives CDR1 LNHDA, CDR2 SQIVND (reference sequence). CDR3 loop: CASSIDGRGNEQYF. The CDR3 coding sequence is TGTGCCAGTAGTATCGATGGCAGGGGCAACGAGCAGTACTTC.

The chain is built from TRBV13 and TRBJ2-7; 8 bases fit TRBD1. This CDR3 has 13 amino acids. The V segment lost 4 bases and the J segment 2 bases; nucleotides outside the gene matches: 1. Per germline, CDR1 PRHDT and CDR2 FYEKMQ (reference sequence). In DNA form, the CDR3 reads TGTGCCAGCAGCTCGACAGGGGCCTACGAGCAGTACTTC. It yields the protein CASSSTGAYEQYF.

The gene calls are TRBV28 and TRBJ2-7; 8 bases align to TRBD1. V gave up 3 bases and J gave up 2 bases; unmatched junction bases: 6. The CDR3 totals 15 residues. Germline CDR1 reads MDHEN; CDR2 reads SYDVKM. CDR3 protein: CASSLHRDRPYEQYF. The CDR3 bases are TGTGCCAGCAGTTTGCACCGGGACAGGCCCTACGAGCAGTACTTC.

V and J are TRBV19 and TRBJ2-1, with 9 nucleotides matching TRBD2. Trimming at V came to 4 bases and at J to 4 bases, leaving 8 bases not matched to a gene. The CDR3 sequence is 16 residues long. Germline V CDR1 and CDR2: LNHDA, SQIVND (reference sequence). The CDR3 loop is CASSTVAGARYNEQFF. In DNA, the CDR3 is TGTGCCAGTAGTACCGTAGCGGGAGCCCGATACAATGAGCAGTTCTTC.

This clone showed up just a few times. This sequence joins TRBV27 and TRBJ2-7; D is possibly TRBD1 or TRBD2 (5 bases each). Trimming took off 8 bases at V and 4 bases at J, with 21 bases between the two ends. The CDR3 has 15 residues. CDR1 is MNHEY and CDR2 is SMNVEV in the germline V gene (reference sequence). CDR3 nucleotides: TGTGCCAGCGGCGACTTGATGGGGCAGCGGTACGAGCAGTACTTC. Its translation: CASGDLMGQRYEQYF.

J is TRBJ2-1 and V is TRBV7-9; D is uncertain. The CDR3 totals 15 residues. Germline V gene sequence: CDR1 SEHNR, CDR2 FQNEAQ (reference sequence). V was cut by 5 bases and J by 2 bases, with 13 bases left in between. CDR3 sequence: CASSQPTGPYNEQFF. Here the CDR3 DNA reads TGTGCCAGCAGCCAACCCACCGGACCCTACAATGAGCAGTTCTTC.

The chain employs TRBV30 and TRBJ2-3; D is tentatively TRBD1 or TRBD2 (6 bases each). Germline loops: CDR1 GTSNPN, CDR2 SVGIG (reference sequence). V was pared by 5 bases and J by 1 base, with 13 bases between. This CDR3 spans 14 amino acids. Written as DNA, the CDR3 is TGTGCCTGGGACGGGGGCAGGGGCACAGATACGCAGTATTTT. This translates into CAWDGGRGTDTQYF.

The rearrangement uses TRBV27 and TRBJ1-2, with TRBD1 matching 9 bases. Germline V lookup: CDR1 MNHEY, CDR2 SMNVEV (reference sequence). This CDR3 comprises 16 residues. V dropped 6 bases and J dropped 0; count of bases not matched to a gene: 8. CDR3 amino acids: CASSNGQGTSNYGYTF. The CDR3, as DNA: TGTGCCAGCAGCAACGGACAGGGGACTTCTAACTATGGCTACACCTTC.

The chain couples TRBV6-5 to TRBJ1-1; 10 bases align to TRBD1. Germline-derived CDR1 and CDR2 are MNHEY and SVGAGI. V was pared by 5 bases and J by 5 bases, with 8 bases of the junction left unmatched. This CDR3 is built from 15 residues. CDR3 in DNA: TGTGCCAGCAGTCACCGGGACAGGGGATATACTGAAGCTTTCTTT. Translating gives CASSHRDRGYTEAFF.

The chain is built from TRBV7-3 and TRBJ2-5, with D tentatively TRBD2 (6 bases). Per the germline V gene, CDR1 is SGHTA and CDR2 is FQGTGA. V was pared by 4 bases and J by 1 base, with 16 bases between. The CDR3 runs to 16 residues. CDR3 amino acids: CASSSPREILQETQYF. Here the CDR3 DNA reads TGTGCCAGCAGCTCCCCTCGGGAGATACTCCAAGAGACCCAGTACTTC.

The chain recombines TRBV9 with TRBJ2-5; 7 positions agree with TRBD1. Germline-derived CDR1 and CDR2 are SGDLS and YYNGEE. The CDR3 loop spans 14 amino acids. The ends lost 0 bases at V and 2 bases at J; junction bases unmatched: 1. The CDR3 is CASSVEGAQETQYF. DNA of the CDR3: TGTGCCAGCAGCGTAGAGGGGGCTCAAGAGACCCAGTACTTC. The entire variable domain, with the rest obtained from reference TRBV9 and TRBJ2-5, is as follows: DSGVTQTPKHLITATGQRVTLRCSPRSGDLSVYWYQQSLDQGLQFLIQYYNGEERAKGNILERFSAQQFPDLHSELNLSSLELGDSALYFCASSVEGAQETQYFGPGTRLLVL.

This sequence joins TRBV12-5 and TRBJ2-7; 11 positions match TRBD2. Per the germline V gene, CDR1 is LGHNT and CDR2 is FRNRAP. This CDR3 is 17 amino acids long. J was trimmed by 4 bases and V by 2 bases; bases with no gene match: 10. The CDR3 DNA reads TGTGCTAGTGGTTTGTCATTAGCGGGGGGGAATCTTTACGAGCAGTACTTC. As protein: CASGLSLAGGNLYEQYF.

The chain joins TRBV6-1 to TRBJ1-1, with TRBD1 as a possible D gene (5 bases). This CDR3 comprises 15 residues. Germline-derived CDR1 and CDR2 are MNHNS and SASEGT. Trimming removed 1 base at V and 5 bases at J, with 14 bases between. This CDR3 is CASSEVWGGGTEAFF. The CDR3 coding sequence is TGTGCCAGCAGTGAAGTTTGGGGGGGAGGTACTGAAGCTTTCTTT.

This chain connects TRBV7-8 to TRBJ2-7, with D maybe TRBD2 (6 bases). Germline assignment: CDR1 SGHVS and CDR2 FQNEAQ. CDR3 size: 13 residues. V lost 3 bases and J 3 bases, leaving 9 bases between the germline ends. The CDR3: CASSFMTSYEQYF. The CDR3 DNA sequence: TGTGCCAGCAGCTTTATGACTAGCTACGAGCAGTACTTC.